The 19 T cell receptor beta chains below all came from one sample that was sequenced in a study of blood T cell repertoires in COVID-19. Sequenced by immunoSEQ multiplex PCR; TCRdb stores in-frame clones only, minus some. The sample gives about 120,000 clones, 65% to 90% of which show up once; roughly 12% is in the top ten. Sequenced material: peripheral blood. These receptors were taken from a human donor in a cohort sampled during active COVID-19.

The chain combines TRBV28 with TRBJ2-5; TRBD1 aligns across 8 bases. Germline lookup yields CDR1 MDHEN and CDR2 SYDVKM. The CDR3 length is 17 residues. The ends lost 6 bases at V and 1 base at J; junction bases unmatched: 13. In DNA form, the CDR3 reads TGTGCCAGCAGCCCCGGGTTGACAGGGGCCTTCCAAGAGACCCAGTACTTC. Its protein is CASSPGLTGAFQETQYF. Complete variable domain (other parts from reference TRBV28 and TRBJ2-5): DVKVTQSSRYLVKRTGEKVFLECVQDMDHENMFWYRQDPGLGLRLIYFSYDVKMKEKGDIPEGYSVSREKKERFSLILESASTNQTSMYLCASSPGLTGAFQETQYFGPGTRLLVL.

The chain joins TRBV19 to TRBJ2-3; D uncertain. V was trimmed by 5 bases and J by 8 bases, leaving 17 bases between them. The CDR3 has 14 residues. The germline V gene encodes CDR1 LNHDA and CDR2 SQIVND (reference sequence). CDR3 nucleotide sequence: TGTGCCAGTAGTTCCCCGCCCCTCCCAGGTACGCAGTATTTT. Translating it yields CASSSPPLPGTQYF.

In its sample, this clone is medium-sized. The rearrangement joins TRBV7-9 to TRBJ2-1, with 12 bases lining up with TRBD2. V shed 1 base and J 6 bases; nucleotides not matched to a gene: 7. From germline, CDR1 is SEHNR and CDR2 FQNEAQ (reference sequence). CDR3 length: 17 residues. CDR3 in amino acids: CASSLGLSSGGANEQFF. The CDR3 bases are TGTGCCAGCAGCTTAGGGCTGTCTAGCGGGGGGGCCAATGAGCAGTTCTTC.

The chain recombines TRBV19 with TRBJ2-1; 8 bases line up with TRBD1. The germline V gene has CDR1 LNHDA and CDR2 SQIVND (reference sequence). V shed 6 bases, J shed 7 bases, and the junction held 2 bases outside the gene matches. This CDR3 comprises 12 residues. This chain's CDR3 is CASRRTGNEQFF. The CDR3 region has the DNA TGTGCCAGTAGGCGGACAGGGAATGAGCAGTTCTTC.

This clone has only one observation. The genes are TRBV27 and TRBJ2-5; D might be TRBD2 (5 bases). The ends were cut back, 4 bases at V and 4 bases at J, with 10 bases in the middle. This CDR3 comprises 13 residues. Germline V gives CDR1 MNHEY, CDR2 SMNVEV (reference sequence). The CDR3 reads CASSSWTGETQYF. The CDR3 DNA reads as TGTGCCAGCAGTTCGTGGACTGGAGAGACCCAGTACTTC.

This chain connects TRBV28 to TRBJ2-7, with 8 bases lining up with TRBD2. CDR3 length equals 14 residues. With V trimmed by 10 bases and J by 0 bases, 8 bases remained unmatched. Germline CDR1 and CDR2: MDHEN and SYDVKM. The CDR3 spells CATRGENFSYEQYF. The DNA of the CDR3 is TGTGCCACGCGGGGGGAGAATTTCTCCTACGAGCAGTACTTC.

CDR3 in amino acids: CASSSSQGYNEQFF. The CDR3 bases are TGTGCCAGCAGTAGTTCCCAGGGATACAATGAGCAGTTCTTC. V is TRBV6-5 and J is TRBJ2-1, with D maybe TRBD1 (5 bases). Germline V lookup: CDR1 MNHEY, CDR2 SVGAGI. With 5 bases removed from V and 4 bases from J, the gap between germline ends came to 12 bases. This CDR3 has 14 amino acids.

V gene TRBV7-9 combines with J gene TRBJ1-1; D is possibly TRBD1 (5 bases). The CDR3 extends over 12 amino acids. CDR1 is SEHNR and CDR2 is FQNEAQ in the germline V gene (reference sequence). Trimming removed 0 bases at V and 7 bases at J, with 6 bases between. Here the CDR3 reads CASSLAGVEAFF. The DNA of the CDR3 is TGTGCCAGCAGCTTAGCAGGGGTTGAAGCTTTCTTT.

The rearrangement uses TRBV29-1 and TRBJ2-7, with a possible D match to TRBD2 (6 bases). CDR1 is SQVTM, CDR2 ANQGSEA, per germline. Deletions cut 1 base from V and 1 base from J, with 11 bases between. The CDR3 extends over 14 amino acids. The CDR3 sequence: CSVEGTGRSYEQYF. For the CDR3, the DNA is TGCAGCGTTGAAGGAACGGGGAGGTCCTACGAGCAGTACTTC.

This chain joins TRBV6-2 or TRBV6-3 and TRBJ2-1, with 14 nucleotides matching TRBD2. V shed 6 bases, J shed 0 bases, and the junction held 10 bases outside the gene matches. In germline, CDR1 is MNHEY, CDR2 SVGEGT. The CDR3 loop spans 19 amino acids. The CDR3 protein is CASSDNGLAGGSSYNEQFF. The CDR3 DNA sequence: TGTGCCAGCAGCGACAACGGACTAGCGGGGGGCAGCTCCTACAATGAGCAGTTCTTC.

The gene calls are TRBV3-1 (or the pseudogene TRBV3-2) and TRBJ2-1; 8 bases are shared with TRBD2. CDR1 is LGHDT and CDR2 is YNNKEL in the germline V gene (reference sequence). Germline trimming cut 6 bases from V and 7 bases from J; bases unmatched to any gene: 8. This CDR3 comprises 14 residues. The CDR3, as DNA: TGTGCCAGCAGAGGCAGCGGGGGAGATAATGAGCAGTTCTTC. Residues: CASRGSGGDNEQFF.

CDR3 bases: TGCGCCAGCAGCACCTCTAACGGGGACTATGGCTACACCTTC. This translates into CASSTSNGDYGYTF. V and J are TRBV4-1 and TRBJ1-2, with D unclear. Trimming removed 5 bases at V and 3 bases at J, with 13 bases between. This CDR3 is built from 14 residues. Germline V gene sequence: CDR1 MGHRA, CDR2 YSYEKL.

This chain joins TRBV10-3 and TRBJ2-7, with a possible D match to TRBD1 (6 bases). The ends were cut back, 10 bases at V and 3 bases at J, with 13 bases in the middle. Germline loops: CDR1 ENHRY, CDR2 SYGVKD. CDR3 size: 12 residues. In DNA, the CDR3 is TGTGCCACCCGGGACACCCTCTACGAGCAGTACTTC. Translated, it gives CATRDTLYEQYF.

The chain is built from TRBV28 and TRBJ2-7; 9 nucleotides agree with TRBD1. The V segment lost 4 bases and the J segment 5 bases; nucleotides outside the gene matches: 9. CDR3 length equals 15 residues. Germline V gene sequence: CDR1 MDHEN, CDR2 SYDVKM. CDR3 residues: CASSSGTGNVHEQYF. The CDR3 coding sequence is TGTGCCAGCAGTTCCGGGACAGGGAATGTCCACGAGCAGTACTTC.

As concerns this clone: Other DNA sequences in the sample encode the same CDR3. The V gene is TRBV3-1 (or the pseudogene TRBV3-2), the J gene TRBJ1-1, with D tentatively TRBD1 (6 bases). Per germline, CDR1 LGHDT and CDR2 YNNKEL (reference sequence). V gave up 3 bases and J gave up 2 bases, with 10 bases separating them. The CDR3 contains 14 residues. The CDR3 coding sequence is TGTGCCAGCAGCCAGATACAGGGTAACACTGAAGCTTTCTTT. The encoded protein is CASSQIQGNTEAFF.

The chain is built from TRBV19 and TRBJ2-1; 8 bases match TRBD2. Germline CDR1 reads LNHDA; CDR2 reads SQIVND (reference sequence). The CDR3 spans 18 residues. With 1 base clipped from V and 4 bases from J, the junction kept 12 bases outside the gene matches. CDR3 protein: CASSIGAGGRLFYNEQFF. The CDR3 DNA is TGTGCCAGTAGTATAGGGGCGGGGGGCCGGTTATTTTACAATGAGCAGTTCTTC. The full variable domain, in which reference TRBV19 and TRBJ2-1 provide the parts outside the CDR3, is DGGITQSPKYLFRKEGQNVTLSCEQNLNHDAMYWYRQDPGQGLRLIYYSQIVNDFQKGDIAEGYSVSREKKESFPLTVTSAQKNPTAFYLCASSIGAGGRLFYNEQFFGPGTRLTVL.

This clone was seen only once. The genes are TRBV23-1 and TRBJ1-2, with D possibly TRBD1 on 5 matching bases. Being an ORF, TRBV23-1 has a function that is uncertain. V was shortened by 1 base and J by 4 bases, with 13 bases between the two germline ends. The CDR3 runs to 15 residues. The CDR3 coding sequence is TGCGCCAGCAGTCAATGCCGACAGCACTCCTATGGCTACACCTTC. Translation gives CASSQCRQHSYGYTF.

Comment on this clone: Other DNA sequences in this specimen translate into the identical CDR3. The gene calls are TRBV19 and TRBJ1-1; D is perhaps TRBD1 (5 bases). CDR1 and CDR2 from the germline V gene are LNHDA and SQIVND (reference sequence). Between the trimmed V and J ends, which lost 6 bases and 0 bases, there was a span of 8 bases. This CDR3 spans 13 amino acids. The CDR3 protein is CASSDRLNTEAFF. For the CDR3, the DNA is TGTGCCAGTAGCGACAGATTGAACACTGAAGCTTTCTTT.

The chain employs TRBV11-3 and TRBJ2-3, with TRBD1 matching over 8 bases. The V gene's germline CDR1 is SGHNT and CDR2 YENEEA. With 5 bases clipped from V and 4 bases from J, the junction kept 2 bases outside the gene matches. The CDR3 is 13 amino acids. The DNA of the CDR3 is TGTGCCAGCAGCCGGACAGGGTCAGATACGCAGTATTTT. This codes for CASSRTGSDTQYF.